This T cell receptor (beta chain) was obtained from a study of cytomegalovirus exposure and HLA in healthy donors. Concerning this clone itself: Its matching antigen is unknown.

Overall study results and limits: Serostatus for CMV was the only available immune exposure information. TCR beta V- and J-gene trimming was later associated with a missense DCLRE1C variant. A prior analysis recorded that most TCR beta V segments were productive about 87% or about 30% of the time. Sequencing depth roughly uniform across donors was assumed in presence/absence analyses.

Amplification used 60 Vbeta primers and 13 Jbeta primers. TCRdb keeps only in-frame clones here, not all; method: immunoSEQ multiplex PCR. The sample lists some 180,000 clones; around three quarters were seen once. The CDR3 totals 16 residues. Per the germline V gene, CDR1 is LNHDA and CDR2 is SQIVND (reference sequence). V lost 6 bases, J lost 5 bases, and 14 bases stayed unmatched. The rearrangement joins TRBV19 to TRBJ1-2, with 8 positions matching TRBD1. Sequences were obtained from PBMCs. The TCR originated in a woman aged 25 to 45 in good health and CMV-seronegative. The CDR3 bases are TGTGCCAGTAGCCATTACCCCGACAGGGGCCGGTATGGCTACACCTTC. It codes for CASSHYPDRGRYGYTF.